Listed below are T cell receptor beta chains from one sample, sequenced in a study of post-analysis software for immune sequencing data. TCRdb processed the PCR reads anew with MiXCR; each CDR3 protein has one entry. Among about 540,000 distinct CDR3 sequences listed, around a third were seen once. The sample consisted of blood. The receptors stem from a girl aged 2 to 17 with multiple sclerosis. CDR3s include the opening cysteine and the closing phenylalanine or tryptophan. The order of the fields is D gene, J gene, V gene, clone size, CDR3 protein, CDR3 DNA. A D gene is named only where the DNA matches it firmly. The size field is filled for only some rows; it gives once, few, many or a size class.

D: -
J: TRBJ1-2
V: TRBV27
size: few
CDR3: CASSRADRYGYTF
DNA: TGTGCCAGCAGCAGGGCGGATAGATATGGCTACACCTTC

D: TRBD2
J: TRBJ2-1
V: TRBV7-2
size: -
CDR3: CASSLVGGDEQFF
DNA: TGTGCCAGCAGCTTGGTTGGGGGGGATGAGCAGTTCTTC

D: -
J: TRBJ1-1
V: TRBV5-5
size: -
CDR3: CASSLAFRVTEAFF
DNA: TGTGCCAGCAGCTTGGCCTTTCGGGTCACTGAAGCTTTCTTT

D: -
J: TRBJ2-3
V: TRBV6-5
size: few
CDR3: CASSPGLRVLGDTQYF
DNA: TGTGCCAGCAGTCCGGGCCTTCGGGTTCTGGGCGATACGCAGTATTTT

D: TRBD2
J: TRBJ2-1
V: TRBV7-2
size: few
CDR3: CASSPLTSGGYSVRQFF
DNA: TGTGCCAGCAGCCCCCTGACTAGCGGGGGGTACTCAGTGAGGCAGTTCTTC

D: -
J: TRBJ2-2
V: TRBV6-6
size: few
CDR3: CASSLKHVANTGELFF
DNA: TGTGCCAGCAGTCTAAAGCACGTCGCGAACACCGGGGAGCTGTTTTTT

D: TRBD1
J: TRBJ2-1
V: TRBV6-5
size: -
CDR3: CASSYLTGGRNEQFF
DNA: TGTGCCAGCAGTTACCTAACAGGGGGCAGGAATGAGCAGTTCTTC

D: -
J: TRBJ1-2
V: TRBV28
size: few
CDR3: CASSLILGFGYTF
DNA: TGTGCCAGCAGTTTAATCCTAGGATTCGGCTACACCTTC

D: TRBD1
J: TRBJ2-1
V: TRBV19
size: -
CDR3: CASSISGTVYNEQFF
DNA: TGTGCCAGTAGTATTTCCGGGACAGTATACAATGAGCAGTTCTTC

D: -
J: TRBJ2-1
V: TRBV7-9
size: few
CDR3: CASSPLIGVGYNEQFF
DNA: TGTGCCAGCAGCCCACTTATAGGGGTCGGCTACAATGAGCAGTTCTTC

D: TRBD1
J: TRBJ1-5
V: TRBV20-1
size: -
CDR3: CSAPTGGSGNNQPQHF
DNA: TGCAGTGCTCCTACAGGGGGCTCAGGGAACAATCAGCCCCAGCATTTT

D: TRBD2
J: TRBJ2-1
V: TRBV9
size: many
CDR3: CASSVGLAGGIGQFF
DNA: TGTGCCAGCAGCGTAGGACTAGCGGGGGGTATCGGGCAGTTCTTC

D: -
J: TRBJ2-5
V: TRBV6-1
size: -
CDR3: CASSEGGPGETQYF
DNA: TGTGCCAGCAGTGAAGGGGGGCCGGGAGAGACCCAGTACTTC

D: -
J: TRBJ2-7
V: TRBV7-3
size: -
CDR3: CASSRKTGQNISYEQYF
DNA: TGTGCCAGCAGCCGCAAAACAGGGCAGAACATCTCCTACGAGCAGTACTTC

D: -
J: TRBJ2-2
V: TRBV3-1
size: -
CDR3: CASSQDSPGPGELFF
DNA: TGTGCCAGCAGCCAAGACTCCCCGGGTCCCGGGGAGCTGTTTTTT

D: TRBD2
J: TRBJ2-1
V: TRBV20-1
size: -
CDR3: CSASGPLAGGYNEQFF
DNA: TGCAGTGCTAGCGGCCCGCTAGCGGGGGGATACAATGAGCAGTTCTTC

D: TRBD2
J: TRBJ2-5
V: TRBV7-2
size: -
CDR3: CASSLDGSGGKTQYF
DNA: TGTGCCAGCAGCTTAGATGGTAGCGGGGGAAAGACCCAGTACTTC

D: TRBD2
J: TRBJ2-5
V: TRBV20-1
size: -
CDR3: CSAASGGLWREETQYF
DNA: TGCAGTGCTGCTAGCGGGGGCCTTTGGAGGGAAGAGACCCAGTACTTC

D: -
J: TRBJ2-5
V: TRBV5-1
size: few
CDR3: CASSLGDKETQYF
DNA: TGCGCCAGCAGCTTAGGGGACAAAGAGACCCAGTACTTC

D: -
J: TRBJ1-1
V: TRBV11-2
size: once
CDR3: CASSLLQGAEAFF
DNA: TGTGCCAGCAGCTTGCTACAGGGAGCTGAAGCTTTCTTT

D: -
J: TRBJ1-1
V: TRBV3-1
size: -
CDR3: CASSQGQANPEAFF
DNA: TGTGCCAGCAGCCAAGGGCAGGCTAACCCTGAAGCTTTCTTT

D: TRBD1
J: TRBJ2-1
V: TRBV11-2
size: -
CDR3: CASSPYRQGAVDEQFF
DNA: TGTGCCAGCAGCCCCTATAGACAGGGGGCGGTCGATGAGCAGTTCTTC

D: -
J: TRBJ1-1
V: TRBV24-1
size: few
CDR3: CATRRGEEAFF
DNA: TGTGCCACCAGGCGGGGGGAAGAAGCTTTCTTT

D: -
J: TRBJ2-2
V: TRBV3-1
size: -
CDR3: CASSPNTNTGELFF
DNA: TGTGCCAGCAGCCCGAATACGAACACCGGGGAGCTGTTTTTT

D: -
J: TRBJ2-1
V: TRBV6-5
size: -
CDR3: CASSYSMARVSYNEQFF
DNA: TGTGCCAGCAGTTACTCGATGGCCAGGGTTTCGTACAATGAGCAGTTCTTC

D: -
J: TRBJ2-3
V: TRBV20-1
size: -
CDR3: CSARDRRGRGFTDTQYF
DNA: TGCAGTGCTAGAGATAGGAGGGGGCGGGGGTTCACAGATACGCAGTATTTT

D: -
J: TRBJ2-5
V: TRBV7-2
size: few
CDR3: CASSPVGTRQTQYF
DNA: TGTGCCAGCAGCCCGGTGGGGACACGCCAGACCCAGTACTTC

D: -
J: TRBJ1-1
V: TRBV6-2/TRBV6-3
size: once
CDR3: CASSYSMGPEAFF
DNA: TGTGCCAGCAGTTACTCGATGGGACCTGAAGCTTTCTTT

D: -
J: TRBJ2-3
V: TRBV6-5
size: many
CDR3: CASSPVGDTQYF
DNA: TGTGCCAGCAGTCCCGTTGGGGATACGCAGTATTTT

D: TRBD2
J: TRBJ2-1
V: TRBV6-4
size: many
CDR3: CASSAGIAGGPNEQFF
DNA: TGTGCCAGCAGCGCCGGTATAGCGGGGGGTCCTAATGAGCAGTTCTTC

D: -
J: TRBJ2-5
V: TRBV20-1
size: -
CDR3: CSAATPLVKETQYF
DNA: TGCAGTGCTGCCACCCCACTAGTTAAAGAGACCCAGTACTTC

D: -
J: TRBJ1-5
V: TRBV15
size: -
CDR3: CATSSDRSNQPQHF
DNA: TGTGCCACCAGCTCCGACAGGAGCAATCAGCCCCAGCATTTT

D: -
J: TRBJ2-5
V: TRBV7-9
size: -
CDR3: CASSLVAYQETQYF
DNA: TGTGCCAGCAGCTTAGTCGCGTACCAAGAGACCCAGTACTTC

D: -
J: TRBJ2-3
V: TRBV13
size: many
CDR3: CASSSPGDTQYF
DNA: TGTGCCAGCAGCTCCCCGGGTGATACGCAGTATTTT

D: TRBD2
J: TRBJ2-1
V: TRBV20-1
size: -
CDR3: CSVMRGGQNEQFF
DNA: TGCAGTGTTATGCGGGGGGGCCAAAATGAGCAGTTCTTC

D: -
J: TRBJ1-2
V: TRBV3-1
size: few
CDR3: CASSSGPRPNYGYTF
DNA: TGTGCCAGCAGCAGCGGACCACGACCTAACTATGGCTACACCTTC

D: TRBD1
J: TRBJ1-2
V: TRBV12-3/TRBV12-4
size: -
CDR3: CASSALQGASSNYGYTF
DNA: TGTGCCAGCAGCGCCCTTCAGGGGGCCTCATCTAACTATGGCTACACCTTC

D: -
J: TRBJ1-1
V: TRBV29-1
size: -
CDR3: CSVEGEGGKVPEAFF
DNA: TGCAGCGTTGAAGGGGAGGGGGGCAAAGTTCCTGAAGCTTTCTTT

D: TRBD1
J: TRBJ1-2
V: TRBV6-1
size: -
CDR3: CASSPAGTGSANYGYTF
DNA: TGTGCCAGCAGCCCCGCTGGGACAGGGTCAGCTAACTATGGCTACACCTTC

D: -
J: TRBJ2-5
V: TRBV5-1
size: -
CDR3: CASSFVRETQYF
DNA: TGCGCCAGCAGCTTCGTCCGAGAGACCCAGTACTTC

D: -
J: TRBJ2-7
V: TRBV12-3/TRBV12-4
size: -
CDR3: CASSLDSSDYEQYF
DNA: TGTGCCAGCAGTTTGGACAGCTCAGACTACGAGCAGTACTTC

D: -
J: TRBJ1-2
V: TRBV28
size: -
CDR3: CASSLGGAHYGYTF
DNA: TGTGCCAGCAGTTTAGGGGGGGCGCACTATGGCTACACCTTC

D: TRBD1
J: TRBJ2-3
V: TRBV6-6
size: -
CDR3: CASSYSSDRGGTDTQYF
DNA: TGTGCCAGCAGTTACTCGAGCGACAGGGGAGGCACAGATACGCAGTATTTT

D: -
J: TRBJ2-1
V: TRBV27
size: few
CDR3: CASSFSGDGTQFF
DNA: TGTGCCAGCAGTTTCTCAGGGGACGGGACCCAGTTCTTC

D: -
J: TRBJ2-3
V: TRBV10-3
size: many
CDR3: CAISPAGGNTDTQYF
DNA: TGTGCCATCTCTCCCGCAGGAGGGAACACAGATACGCAGTATTTT

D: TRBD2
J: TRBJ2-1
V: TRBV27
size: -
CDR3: CASRSLAGGYNEQFF
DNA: TGTGCCAGCAGATCTCTAGCGGGGGGATACAATGAGCAGTTCTTC

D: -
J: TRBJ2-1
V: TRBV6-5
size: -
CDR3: CANKAGPPRCKGRFF
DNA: TGTGCCAACAAGGCAGGGCCCCCTAGGTGTAAAGGGCGGTTCTTC